Presented here are 18 T cell receptor beta chains from one specimen sequenced in a study of blood T cell repertoires in COVID-19. Repertoires were generated with immunoSEQ multiplex PCR, while TCRdb's copy carries only in-frame clones and drops some. The sample carries fewer than 85,000 clones, around 91% recorded once. Material: peripheral blood. These receptors were obtained from a woman aged 45-65 years in a cohort sampled during active COVID-19.

The CDR3 DNA reads TGTGCCAGTAGTATAGAGGACAGGGGGTACGGAGGCTACACCTTC. Its translation: CASSIEDRGYGGYTF. The rearrangement joins TRBV19 to TRBJ1-2; 10 bases are a match to TRBD1. J gave up 8 bases and V 0 bases, and 6 bases lay outside the gene matches. This CDR3 is 15 amino acids long. CDR1 and CDR2 (germline): LNHDA, SQIVND (reference sequence).

The chain has TRBV15 and TRBJ2-1; 8 bases are shared with TRBD2. The J segment lost 9 bases and the V segment lost 9 bases, leaving 10 bases of the junction unmatched. The CDR3 has 13 amino acids. Germline lookup yields CDR1 LNHNV and CDR2 YYDKDF (reference sequence). The CDR3 region has the DNA TGTGCCACGGCCGGGACTAGTGAAAGTGAGCAGTTCTTC. Protein: CATAGTSESEQFF.

The J gene is TRBJ2-3, the V gene TRBV28; D uncertain. Germline V gives CDR1 MDHEN, CDR2 SYDVKM. The germline V and J ends were trimmed by 8 bases and 3 bases, with 15 bases remaining between them. The CDR3 is 14 residues long. The CDR3 is CASRPSVVTDTQYF. The CDR3 bases are TGTGCCAGCCGCCCCTCCGTAGTAACAGATACGCAGTATTTT.

V usage is TRBV7-3 and J usage is TRBJ2-5, with D possibly TRBD1 on 5 matching bases. The CDR3 length is 14 residues. Germline V gives CDR1 SGHTA, CDR2 FQGTGA. V gave up 5 bases and J gave up 0 bases, with 10 bases separating them. The chain's CDR3 is CASSLDSNQETQYF. The CDR3 nucleotides read TGTGCCAGCAGCCTTGACAGCAACCAAGAGACCCAGTACTTC.

J is TRBJ2-7 and V is TRBV28; D possibly corresponds to TRBD2 (5 bases). The CDR3 is 16 amino acids. Trimming stripped 5 bases from V and 3 bases from J, with 20 bases between. Germline V gives CDR1 MDHEN, CDR2 SYDVKM. CDR3 sequence reads: CASSRSSVGNRYEQYF. The CDR3 coding sequence is TGTGCCAGCAGTCGATCGTCCGTCGGGAATCGCTACGAGCAGTACTTC.

The V gene is TRBV7-8, the J gene TRBJ2-3; TRBD1 matches 7 bases. Germline CDR1 is SGHVS and CDR2 is FQNEAQ. This CDR3 contains 15 residues. V was clipped by 3 bases and J by 3 bases; unmatched bases: 6. CDR3 sequence reads: CASSFGTVTTDTQYF. The DNA for the CDR3 is TGTGCCAGCAGCTTTGGGACAGTAACTACAGATACGCAGTATTTT.

The rearrangement links TRBV6-6 to TRBJ2-2; tentatively, D is TRBD2 (5 bases). V was trimmed by 1 base and J by 7 bases, leaving 7 bases between them. The CDR3 loop spans 13 amino acids. Germline lookup yields CDR1 MNHNY and CDR2 SVGAGI (reference sequence). This CDR3 reads CASSYLGDGELFF. In nucleotides, the CDR3 is TGTGCCAGCAGTTACTTGGGAGACGGGGAGCTGTTTTTT.

The gene calls are TRBV27 and TRBJ2-5; 14 bases map to TRBD2. V shed 5 bases and J 1 base; nucleotides not matched to a gene: 0. This CDR3 spans 15 amino acids. Germline V CDR1 and CDR2: MNHEY, SMNVEV (reference sequence). The CDR3 coding sequence is TGTGCCAGCAGTGGACTAGCGGGAGGCCAAGAGACCCAGTACTTC. Translation: CASSGLAGGQETQYF.

The CDR3 bases are TGTGCCAGCAGTTTGAGGGACAGGGATTTCAATGAGCAGTTCTTC. It yields the protein CASSLRDRDFNEQFF. The chain couples TRBV27 to TRBJ2-1, with TRBD1 identical over 9 bases. Per germline, CDR1 MNHEY and CDR2 SMNVEV (reference sequence). Trimming at V came to 3 bases and at J to 6 bases, leaving 6 bases not matched to a gene. The CDR3 length is 15 residues.

The V call is TRBV9, the J call TRBJ2-5; TRBD2 matches at 13 bases. The CDR3 consists of 18 residues. The germline V gene has CDR1 SGDLS and CDR2 YYNGEE. V trimming: 4 bases; J trimming: 4 bases; junction bases outside the gene matches: 13. The CDR3 loop reads CASSLLAGGPLSPETQYF. Here the CDR3 DNA reads TGTGCCAGCAGCCTACTAGCGGGAGGGCCATTGTCTCCAGAGACCCAGTACTTC.

In its sample, this clone was seen once. The rearrangement joins TRBV28 to TRBJ2-3; D is uncertain. Per germline, CDR1 MDHEN and CDR2 SYDVKM. The CDR3 sequence is 11 residues long. The V gene lost 10 bases and the J gene lost 5 bases, with 10 bases spanning the gap. CDR3 loop: CATVPGDTQYF. For the CDR3, the DNA is TGTGCCACCGTCCCCGGAGATACGCAGTATTTT.

This chain joins TRBV28 and TRBJ2-7; 12 bases agree with TRBD1. This CDR3 comprises 15 residues. V was pared by 6 bases and J by 7 bases, with 10 bases of the junction left unmatched. Germline loops: CDR1 MDHEN, CDR2 SYDVKM. The CDR3 reads CASSTPGTGGWEQYF. Written as DNA, the CDR3 is TGTGCCAGCAGCACACCCGGGACAGGGGGCTGGGAGCAGTACTTC.

This chain uses TRBV5-6 with TRBJ2-7, with TRBD1 matching over 11 bases. This CDR3 has 17 residues. Germline V gives CDR1 SGHDT, CDR2 YYEEEE. V lost 4 bases to trimming and J lost 4 bases; unmatched junction nucleotides: 13. Here the CDR3 DNA reads TGTGCCAGCAGCGGCCGGCTTGGGACAGGGGGAGGGTACGAGCAGTACTTC. Translation: CASSGRLGTGGGYEQYF. The full variable domain, with the rest looked up from reference TRBV5-6 and TRBJ2-7, is DAGVTQSPTHLIKTRGQQVTLRCSPKSGHDTVSWYQQALGQGPQFIFQYYEEEERQRGNFPDRFSGHQFPNYSSELNVNALLLGDSALYLCASSGRLGTGGGYEQYFGPGTRLTVT.

This chain's CDR3 is CASSLAGGETTGELFF. CDR3 DNA sequence: TGCGCCAGCAGCTTGGCCGGGGGGGAAACCACCGGGGAGCTGTTTTTT. This chain uses TRBV5-1 with TRBJ2-2, with TRBD2 matching 8 bases. Unmatched junction bases numbered 5, after V lost 0 bases and J lost 4 bases. Germline CDR1 SGHRS, CDR2 YFSETQ. The CDR3 extends over 16 amino acids.

This clone showed up just a few times. J is TRBJ2-5 and V is TRBV2, with D perhaps matching TRBD1 (6 bases). There are 15 residues in the CDR3. V was clipped by 6 bases and J by 1 base, with 15 bases between them. Germline CDR1 SNHLY, CDR2 FYNNEI. The CDR3 region is CASRKERTVQETQYF. Written as DNA, the CDR3 is TGTGCCAGCAGGAAGGAGAGGACAGTCCAAGAGACCCAGTACTTC.

This clone has only a few counts. The chain has TRBV7-3 and TRBJ2-1, with a tentative D call TRBD2 (5 bases). From germline, CDR1 is SGHTA and CDR2 FQGTGA. Trimming took 3 bases from V and 9 from J, leaving 15 bases between them. The CDR3 loop spans 14 amino acids. CDR3 DNA sequence: TGTGCCAGCAGCTTCGGTGGGGAGTGGGGTGAGCAGTTCTTC. As protein: CASSFGGEWGEQFF. Supplemented by reference TRBV7-3 and TRBJ2-1, the full variable domain reads GAGVSQTPSNKVTEKGKYVELRCDPISGHTALYWYRQSLGQGPEFLIYFQGTGAADDSGLPNDRFFAVRPEGSVSTLKIQRTERGDSAVYLCASSFGGEWGEQFFGPGTRLTVL.

The chain links TRBV5-6 to TRBJ2-2; TRBD2 aligns across 8 bases. Germline CDR1 reads SGHDT; CDR2 reads YYEEEE. The trim removed 0 bases at V and 3 bases at J, leaving 1 base unmatched. This CDR3 contains 15 residues. CDR3 nucleotide sequence: TGTGCCAGCAGCTTGGCCGGGAGGGACACCGGGGAGCTGTTTTTT. Protein product: CASSLAGRDTGELFF. Full variable domain (missing parts from reference TRBV5-6 and TRBJ2-2): DAGVTQSPTHLIKTRGQQVTLRCSPKSGHDTVSWYQQALGQGPQFIFQYYEEEERQRGNFPDRFSGHQFPNYSSELNVNALLLGDSALYLCASSLAGRDTGELFFGEGSRLTVL.

The chain is built from TRBV13 and TRBJ2-1; 10 positions agree with TRBD1. CDR1 and CDR2 from the germline V gene are PRHDT and FYEKMQ (reference sequence). V lost 5 bases to trimming and J lost 3 bases; unmatched junction nucleotides: 7. The CDR3 loop spans 16 amino acids. The CDR3 DNA sequence: TGTGCCAGCAGCCCACCGGGACAGGGGTTCTACAATGAGCAGTTCTTC. It translates to CASSPPGQGFYNEQFF.